This is a list of T cell receptor beta chains from one sample in a study of blood T cell repertoires in acute mononucleosis. The table came from immunoSEQ multiplex PCR; TCRdb's copy has only in-frame clones and leaves some out. The table includes 6,000 to 8,500 clones, less than 30% detected once. Sequenced here: EBV YVL epitope tetramer+ CD8+ T cells sorted from PBMCs, sampled during acute infectious mononucleosis. Receptors were obtained from a woman under 30 with infectious mononucleosis caused by EBV. Both conserved end residues are part of each CDR3. The D gene is left open where the match is weak. Size values are once, few and many counts, or a class for expanded clones, and some rows have none.

d_gene | j_gene | v_gene | abundance | CDR3aa | CDR3nt
. | TRBJ2-7 | TRBV27 | many | CASSSFRDSSNEQYF | TGTGCCAGCAGCTCATTCCGGGACTCCTCGAACGAGCAGTACTTC
. | TRBJ1-2 | TRBV25-1 | few | CASSDTGLNYGYTF | TGTGCCAGCAGTGATACCGGGCTAAACTATGGCTACACCTTC
. | TRBJ2-7 | TRBV19 | . | CASRLAGNVDQYF | TGTGCCAGTAGATTGGCGGGGAATGTGGACCAGTACTTC
. | TRBJ1-1 | TRBV7-3 | many | CASSLVVGKNTEAFF | TGTGCCAGCAGCTTAGTTGTAGGAAAGAACACTGAAGCTTTCTTT
. | TRBJ2-1 | TRBV30 | large | CAWADNDGYNEQFF | TGTGCCTGGGCGGACAACGACGGGTACAATGAGCAGTTCTTC
. | TRBJ1-4 | TRBV7-3 | many | CASSPLGRNNEKLFF | TGTGCCAGCAGCCCACTTGGCCGTAATAATGAAAAACTGTTTTTT
TRBD2 | TRBJ2-5 | TRBV7-2 | . | CASSGIAGALSRTQYF | TGTGCCAGCAGTGGGATAGCGGGGGCCCTCTCTAGGACCCAGTACTTC
. | TRBJ2-1 | TRBV29-1 | . | CSVGLGLYNEQFF | TGCAGCGTTGGGCTGGGCCTTTACAATGAGCAGTTCTTC
TRBD1 | TRBJ2-7 | TRBV5-6 | . | CASSPAGGLREQYF | TGTGCCAGCAGCCCGGCAGGGGGATTGAGGGAGCAGTACTTC
. | TRBJ2-5 | TRBV12-2 | few | CASNGYLQETQYF | TGTGCCAGCAATGGTTACCTTCAAGAGACCCAGTACTTC
TRBD2 | TRBJ2-7 | TRBV7-2 | . | CASPDPGLAGGKYF | TGTGCCAGCCCCGACCCGGGACTAGCGGGGGGGAAGTACTTC
TRBD2 | TRBJ2-1 | TRBV28 | . | CASSLLAGDYNEQFF | TGCGCCAGCAGCCTCCTAGCGGGAGATTACAATGAGCAGTTCTTC
. | TRBJ2-2 | TRBV6-6 | . | CAIAPLLGTGELFF | TGTGCCATCGCCCCCCTCCTCGGTACCGGGGAGCTGTTTTTT
TRBD2 | TRBJ2-7 | TRBV7-3 | many | CASSFPTSGSFDEQYF | TGTGCCAGCAGCTTCCCCACTAGCGGGAGTTTCGACGAGCAGTACTTC
TRBD1 | TRBJ1-5 | TRBV6-5 | few | CASSLDRGNQPQHF | TGTGCCAGCAGCCTAGACAGGGGCAATCAGCCCCAGCATTTT
. | TRBJ2-1 | TRBV30 | . | CGWYDGPNYNEQFF | TGTGGCTGGTATGATGGTCCAAACTACAATGAGCAGTTCTTC
. | TRBJ2-2 | TRBV6-4 | few | CASTNTLGLSHGELFF | TGTGCCAGCACCAATACCCTCGGACTCTCTCATGGGGAGCTGTTTTTT
. | TRBJ2-4 | TRBV11-3 | few | CASSSQGSSIAKNIQYF | TGTGCCAGCAGCTCCCAGGGCAGCTCAATAGCCAAAAACATTCAGTACTTC
TRBD2 | TRBJ2-3 | TRBV7-9 | few | CASSLTSGSSDTQYF | TGTGCCAGCAGCTTAACTAGCGGGAGTTCAGATACGCAGTATTTT
. | TRBJ2-5 | TRBV5-4 | . | CASSLELPSGETQYF | TGCGCCAGCAGCTTGGAGCTCCCCTCCGGGGAGACCCAGTACTTC
. | TRBJ1-1 | TRBV27 | medium-sized | CASKSVDTEAFF | TGTGCCAGTAAGTCGGTGGACACTGAAGCTTTCTTT
TRBD1 | TRBJ1-1 | TRBV7-9 | few | CASSLSPDRENTEAFF | TGTGCCAGCAGCTTATCCCCGGACAGGGAGAACACTGAAGCTTTCTTT
TRBD2 | TRBJ2-7 | TRBV27 | few | CASSQRLAVYEQYF | TGTGCCAGCAGCCAAAGGCTAGCGGTTTACGAGCAGTACTTC
TRBD2 | TRBJ2-1 | TRBV27 | . | CASSPGTSGRNEQLF | TGTGCCAGCAGTCCCGGGACTAGTGGGAGAAATGAGCAGCTCTTC
TRBD2 | TRBJ2-7 | TRBV28 | many | CASRRTSGRATEQYF | TGTGCCAGCAGGCGGACTAGCGGGAGGGCCACCGAGCAGTACTTC
. | TRBJ1-5 | TRBV28 | medium-sized | CASSFRGRGSNQPQHF | TGTGCCAGCAGTTTTAGGGGGAGGGGAAGCAATCAGCCCCAGCATTTT
TRBD1 | TRBJ2-7 | TRBV30 | few | CAWTGQGAMGSSYEQYF | TGTGCCTGGACTGGACAGGGGGCAATGGGTAGCTCCTACGAGCAGTACTTC
. | TRBJ1-5 | TRBV6-5 | many | CASSEGRGWQPQHF | TGTGCCAGCAGTGAAGGCAGGGGTTGGCAGCCCCAGCATTTT
. | TRBJ2-3 | TRBV29-1 | . | CSVEGGLAQIRSIF | .
TRBD2 | TRBJ2-7 | TRBV25-1 | few | CASRKTSSGSYEQYF | TGTGCCAGCAGGAAAACCTCTAGCGGCTCCTACGAGCAGTACTTC
. | TRBJ2-5 | TRBV5-4 | . | CASSLDLLGSAVDQYF | TGTGCCAGCAGCTTAGATCTATTAGGATCCGCAGTTGACCAGTACTTC
. | TRBJ2-3 | TRBV6-5 | many | CAISGVGSTDTQYF | TGTGCCATCAGTGGAGTTGGTAGCACAGATACGCAGTATTTT
TRBD2 | TRBJ2-7 | TRBV7-9 | . | CASSTAGDLGYEQYF | TGTGCCAGCAGCACTGCGGGGGACCTGGGCTACGAGCAGTACTTC
. | TRBJ2-1 | TRBV5-5 | few | CASSLMRSSYNEQFF | TGTGCCAGCAGCTTAATGAGGAGCTCCTACAATGAGCAGTTCTTC
TRBD2 | TRBJ2-1 | TRBV27 | few | CASSLAGGGNEQFF | TGTGCCAGCAGTTTAGCGGGAGGGGGGAATGAGCAGTTCTTC
TRBD2 | TRBJ2-1 | TRBV28 | . | CASRPTSGGGGEQFF | TGTGCCAGCAGGCCGACTAGCGGGGGGGGCGGTGAGCAGTTCTTC
TRBD2 | TRBJ2-1 | TRBV29-1 | . | CSVGLALYKQFF | TGCAGCGTGGGACTAGCGCTATACAAGCAGTTCTTC
. | TRBJ2-1 | TRBV7-3 | . | CAISEGTLSSYNEQFF | TGTGCCATCAGTGAGGGGACCCTTAGCTCCTACAATGAGCAGTTCTTC
TRBD2 | TRBJ2-3 | TRBV7-2 | medium-sized | CASSLTSGSGDTQYF | TGTGCCAGCAGCCTCACTAGCGGGAGTGGGGATACGCAGTATTTT